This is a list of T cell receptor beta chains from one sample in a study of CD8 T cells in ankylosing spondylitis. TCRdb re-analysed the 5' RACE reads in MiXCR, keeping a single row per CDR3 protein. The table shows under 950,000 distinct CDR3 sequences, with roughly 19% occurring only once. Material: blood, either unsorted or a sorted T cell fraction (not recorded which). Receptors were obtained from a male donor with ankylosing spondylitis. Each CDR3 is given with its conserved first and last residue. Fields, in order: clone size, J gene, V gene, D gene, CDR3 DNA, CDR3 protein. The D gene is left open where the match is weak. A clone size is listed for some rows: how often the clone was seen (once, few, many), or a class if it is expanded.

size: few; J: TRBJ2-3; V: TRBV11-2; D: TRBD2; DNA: TGTGCCAGCAGCCATCTAGCGGCAGATACGCAGTATTTT; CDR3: CASSHLAADTQYF
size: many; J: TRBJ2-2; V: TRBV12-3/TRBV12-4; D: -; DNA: TGTGCCAGCAGTTTACAGGCAGGGTCGGACGGGGAGCTGTTTTTT; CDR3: CASSLQAGSDGELFF
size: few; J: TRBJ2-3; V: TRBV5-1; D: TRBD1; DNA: TGCGCCAGCAGCACCTCTGACAGGGATGCAGATACGCAGTATTTT; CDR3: CASSTSDRDADTQYF
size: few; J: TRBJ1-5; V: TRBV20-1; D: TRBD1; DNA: TGCAGTGCTAGAGATCTCGGAGGTACCGGGACAGTCAATCAGCCCCAGCATTTT; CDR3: CSARDLGGTGTVNQPQHF
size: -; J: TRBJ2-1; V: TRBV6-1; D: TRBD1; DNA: TGTGCCAGCGGCCCAGGACAGGGGCCCCTCGGGGAGCAGTTCTTC; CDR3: CASGPGQGPLGEQFF
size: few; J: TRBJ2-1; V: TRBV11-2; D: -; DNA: TGTGCCAGCAGCGCCCATCTGGATAGCGATGAGCAGTTCTTC; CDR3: CASSAHLDSDEQFF
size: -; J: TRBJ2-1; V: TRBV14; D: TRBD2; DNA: TGTGCCAGCAGCCAAGGTGGTAGCGGGAGGGCCAGAGAGCAGTTCTTC; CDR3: CASSQGGSGRAREQFF
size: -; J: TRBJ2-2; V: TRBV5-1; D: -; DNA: TGCGCCAGCAGCCAGAGGTGGGGGTCGGACACCGGGGAGCTGTTTTTT; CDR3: CASSQRWGSDTGELFF
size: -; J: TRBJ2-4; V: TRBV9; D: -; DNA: TGTGCCAGCAGCCCCCAGCAGGGGAACATTCAGTACTTC; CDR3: CASSPQQGNIQYF
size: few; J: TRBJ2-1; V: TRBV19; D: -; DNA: TGTGCCAGTAGTATAGAAGGCTTCAATGAGCAGTTCTTC; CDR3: CASSIEGFNEQFF
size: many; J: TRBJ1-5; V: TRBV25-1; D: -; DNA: TGTGCCAGTTCAGGGGTCAATCAGCCCCAGCATTTT; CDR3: CASSGVNQPQHF
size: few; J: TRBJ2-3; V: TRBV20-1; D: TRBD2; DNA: TGCAGTGCTAGAGAGGGCTCCCGGGGGGGGGGTACGCAGTATTTT; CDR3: CSAREGSRGGGTQYF
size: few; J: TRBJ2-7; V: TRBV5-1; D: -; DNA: TGCGCCAGCAGCGTTGGGGTTCCTACCGAGGCCTACGAGCAGTACTTC; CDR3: CASSVGVPTEAYEQYF
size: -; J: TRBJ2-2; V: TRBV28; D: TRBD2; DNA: TGTGCCAGCAGTTTATTCGTTAGCGGGAGACACACCGGGGAGCTGTTTTTT; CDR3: CASSLFVSGRHTGELFF
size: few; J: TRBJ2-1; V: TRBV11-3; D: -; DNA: TGTGCCAGCAGCCCCCGGGCAGAGGGAAGTAATGAGCAGTTCTTC; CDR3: CASSPRAEGSNEQFF
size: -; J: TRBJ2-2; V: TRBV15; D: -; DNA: TGTGCCACCAGCGTACCGTCAAGGAACACCGGGGAGCTGTTTTTT; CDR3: CATSVPSRNTGELFF
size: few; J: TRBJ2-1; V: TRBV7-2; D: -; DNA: TGTGCCAGCAGCTTAAAGTCGGGGCCCAATGAGCAGTTCTTC; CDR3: CASSLKSGPNEQFF
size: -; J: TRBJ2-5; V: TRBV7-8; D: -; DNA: TGTGCCAGCAGCTTAGACAGGATCCAAGAGACCCAGTACTTC; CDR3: CASSLDRIQETQYF
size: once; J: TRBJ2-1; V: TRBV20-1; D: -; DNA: TGCAGTGCTAGGAGGGGGACGGCACAGCGGAATGAGCAGTTCTTC; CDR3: CSARRGTAQRNEQFF
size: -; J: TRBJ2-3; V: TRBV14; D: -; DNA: TGTGCCAGCAGCCAAGATCTCGGCAGATCTAGCACAGATACGCAGTATTTT; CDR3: CASSQDLGRSSTDTQYF
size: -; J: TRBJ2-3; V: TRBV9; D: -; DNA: TGTGCCAGCAGCGTAGAGGGCTTGATTAGCACAGATACGCAGTATTTT; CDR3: CASSVEGLISTDTQYF
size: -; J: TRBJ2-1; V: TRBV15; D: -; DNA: TGTGCCACCAGCAGAGGAGGCGCTTACAATGAGCAGTTCTTC; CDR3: CATSRGGAYNEQFF
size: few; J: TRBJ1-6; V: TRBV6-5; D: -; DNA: TGTGCCAGCAGTTACTCTGGGGGGCCTTTGAGGCCCCTCCACTTT; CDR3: CASSYSGGPLRPLHF
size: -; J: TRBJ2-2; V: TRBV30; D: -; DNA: TGTGCCTGGACTTGGGCAGGGAGAACCGGGGAGCTGTTTTTT; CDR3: CAWTWAGRTGELFF